This T cell receptor beta chain was sequenced during a study of PD-1 blockade in mismatch repair-deficient tumors (dated by TCRdb to about 2017). Turning to the overall study: Between September 2013 and 2016, approximately 90 consecutive patients with about 11 mismatch repair-deficient cancer types, all previously treated and progressing, were enrolled in the trial. Deep sequencing of TCR CDR3 regions was used to track tumor-associated T cell clones in peripheral blood of patients responding to PD-1 blockade.

Mismatch repair deficiency in every enrolled patient was established by polymerase chain reaction or immunohistochemistry. A few patients who responded to pembrolizumab therapy underwent TCR sequencing. The phase II trial prospectively tested pembrolizumab PD-1 blockade in advanced mismatch repair-deficient cancers regardless of tissue of origin. Peripheral blood T cell samples were gathered serially, both before PD-1 blockade started and at multiple time points afterward. The timing of each blood sample was reported as weeks after the first dose of pembrolizumab. Libraries were constructed by the immunoSEQ multiplex PCR assay. Sourced from immuneACCESS, this table was stored by TCRdb with only in-frame sequences that have V and J called. A share of the clones is absent; for the studies checked, an unresolved V gene accounts for under half, and the remainder has no known explanation. Present in this sample are approximately 110,000 clones, 60% to 85% of which were seen just once. The top ten clones comprise 4.7% of the sample.

The paper's findings and limits, for the study overall: After pembrolizumab, tumor-resident clones, which were often undetectable in blood before treatment, expanded rapidly and then contracted, generally ahead of radiologic responses.

Concerning this clone itself: The antigen it recognizes is unknown. No base quality values were provided; no much bigger clone lies one nucleotide off.

Inclusive of the bounding cysteine and phenylalanine, the CDR3 is 17 residues long. Only the CDR3 portion is preserved as DNA: 51 bases, with reading frame beginning at the first base. The germline V gene (reference sequence) sets CDR1 to LNHDA and CDR2 to SQIVND. Unmatched junction bases come to 8, with V trimmed by 5 bases and J by 4 bases. This chain joins TRBV19 to TRBJ2-1, with TRBD2 identical over 13 junction bases. This TCR was sampled from an adult with mismatch repair-deficient cancer. The input for sequencing was peripheral blood, taken about 60 weeks after starting pembrolizumab. This receptor has the CDR3 CASSPSRTSGRYNEQFF. The nucleotides are TGTGCCAGTAGTCCCTCCCGGACTAGCGGGAGATACAATGAGCAGTTCTTC.